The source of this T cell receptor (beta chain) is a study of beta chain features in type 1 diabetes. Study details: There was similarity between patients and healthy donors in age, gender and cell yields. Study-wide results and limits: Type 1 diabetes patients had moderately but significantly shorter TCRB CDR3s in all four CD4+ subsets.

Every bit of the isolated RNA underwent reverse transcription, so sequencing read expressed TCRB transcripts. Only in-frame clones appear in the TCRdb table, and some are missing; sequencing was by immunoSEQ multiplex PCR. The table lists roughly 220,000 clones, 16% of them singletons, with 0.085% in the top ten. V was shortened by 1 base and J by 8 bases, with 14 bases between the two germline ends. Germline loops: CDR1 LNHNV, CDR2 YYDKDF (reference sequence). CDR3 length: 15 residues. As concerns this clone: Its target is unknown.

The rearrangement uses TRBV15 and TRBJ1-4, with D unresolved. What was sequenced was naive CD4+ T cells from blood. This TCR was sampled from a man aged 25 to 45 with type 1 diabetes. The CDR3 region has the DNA TGTGCCACCAGCAGAGGGACGGGTCTCGGGGAAAAACTGTTTTTT. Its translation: CATSRGTGLGEKLFF.